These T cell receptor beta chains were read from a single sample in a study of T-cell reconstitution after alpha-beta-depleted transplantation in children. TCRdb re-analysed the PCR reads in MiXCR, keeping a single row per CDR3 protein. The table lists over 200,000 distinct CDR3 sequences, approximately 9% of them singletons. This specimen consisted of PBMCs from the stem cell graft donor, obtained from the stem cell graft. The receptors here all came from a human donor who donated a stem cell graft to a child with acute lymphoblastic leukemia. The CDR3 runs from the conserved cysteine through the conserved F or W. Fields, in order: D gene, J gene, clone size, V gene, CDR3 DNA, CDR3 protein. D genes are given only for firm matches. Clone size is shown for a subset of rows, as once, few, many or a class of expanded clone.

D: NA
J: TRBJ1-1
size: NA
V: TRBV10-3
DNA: TGTGCCATCTCCCGCAGGGGAAGCACTGAAGCTTTCTTT
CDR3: CAISRRGSTEAFF

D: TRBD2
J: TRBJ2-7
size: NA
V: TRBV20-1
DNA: TGCAGTGCACACGGCTTAGCGGGGGGCTACGAGCAGTACTTC
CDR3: CSAHGLAGGYEQYF

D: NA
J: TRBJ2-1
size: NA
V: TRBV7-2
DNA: TGTGCCAGCAGCTTAGCGTACGAGGATGAGCAGTTCTTC
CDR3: CASSLAYEDEQFF

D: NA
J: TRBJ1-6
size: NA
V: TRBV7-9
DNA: TGTGCCAGCAGCACCTCTAGTTCACCCCTCCACTTT
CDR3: CASSTSSSPLHF

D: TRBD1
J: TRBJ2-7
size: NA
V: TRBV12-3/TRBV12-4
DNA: TGTGCCAGCAGTTTTTGGGCAGGGGGCACCTACGAGCAGTACTTC
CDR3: CASSFWAGGTYEQYF

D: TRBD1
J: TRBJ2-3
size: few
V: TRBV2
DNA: TGTGCCGGTTCGACAGGGGGCAGTATTGATACGCAGTATTTT
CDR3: CAGSTGGSIDTQYF

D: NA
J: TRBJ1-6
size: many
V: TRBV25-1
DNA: TGTGCCAGCAGTGAATATAAGGAGTGGGGGGCACCCCTCCACTTT
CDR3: CASSEYKEWGAPLHF

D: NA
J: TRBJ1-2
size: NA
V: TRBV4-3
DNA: TGCGCCAGCAGCCAAGACCCGACGGGGATTGGGACTGGCTACACCTTC
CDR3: CASSQDPTGIGTGYTF

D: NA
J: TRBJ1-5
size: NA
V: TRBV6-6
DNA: TGTGCCAGCAGTCTAACTACGGATCAGCCCCAGCATTTT
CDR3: CASSLTTDQPQHF

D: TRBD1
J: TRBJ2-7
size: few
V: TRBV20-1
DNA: TGCAGTGCTACCCTGGACAGGGGTTACTACGAGCAGTACTTC
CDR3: CSATLDRGYYEQYF

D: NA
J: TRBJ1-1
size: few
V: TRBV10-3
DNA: TGTGCCATCAGTGAGCTGGCAAGGGAGGGGACTGAAGCTTTCTTT
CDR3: CAISELAREGTEAFF

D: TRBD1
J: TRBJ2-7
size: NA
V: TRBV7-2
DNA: TGTGCCAGCAGCTTGGACAGGGTTCGCCACGAGCAGTACTTC
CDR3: CASSLDRVRHEQYF

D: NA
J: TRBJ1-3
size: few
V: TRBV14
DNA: TGTGCCAGCAGCGACCCCCTTATCTCTGGAAACACCATATATTTT
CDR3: CASSDPLISGNTIYF

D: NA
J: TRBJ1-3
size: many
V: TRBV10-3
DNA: TGTGCCATCAGTGAACTAGGGGGTTCTGGAAACACCATATATTTT
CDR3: CAISELGGSGNTIYF

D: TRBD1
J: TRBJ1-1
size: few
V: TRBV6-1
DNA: TGTGCCAGCAGCCTCAGGGGGAATTTGGTGAACACTGAAGCTTTCTTT
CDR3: CASSLRGNLVNTEAFF

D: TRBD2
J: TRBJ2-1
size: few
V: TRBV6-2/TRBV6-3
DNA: TGTGCCAGCAGTTACATCCGGGGGGACAATGAGCAGTTCTTC
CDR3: CASSYIRGDNEQFF

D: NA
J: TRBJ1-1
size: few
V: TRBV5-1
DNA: TGCGCCAGCAGCTTGGTGGTTAGGAGAAAGAACACTGAAGCTTTCTTT
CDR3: CASSLVVRRKNTEAFF

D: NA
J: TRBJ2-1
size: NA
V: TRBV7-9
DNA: TGTTCTCACGGGAATGAGCAGTTCTTC
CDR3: CSHGNEQFF

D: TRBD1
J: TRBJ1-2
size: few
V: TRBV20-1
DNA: TGCAGTGCCCAGACAGGGACTAATCACTATGGCTACACCTTC
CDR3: CSAQTGTNHYGYTF

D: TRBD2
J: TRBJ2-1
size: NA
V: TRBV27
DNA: TGTGCCAGCAAGACTAGCGGGAGCAACAATGAGCAGTTCTTC
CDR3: CASKTSGSNNEQFF

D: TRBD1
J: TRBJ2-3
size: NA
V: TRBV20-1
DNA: TGCAGTGCGCGGGACAGGGGGCGTTTGGATACGCAGTATTTT
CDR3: CSARDRGRLDTQYF